The clone carrying this T cell receptor beta chain came up a few times. Antigen: not known. Graves' hyperthyroidism was deemed stable given no ophthalmopathy progression within 18 months. Uncontrolled infection, other autoimmune disease, pregnancy or lactation excluded patients. The authors obtained PBMCs from 10 ml of fresh peripheral blood. Amplified TCR beta CDR3 regions came from RNA transcripts. RT-PCR in the first round (using the HTBI primer set) targeted the TCR CDR3. TCRdb reanalysed the multiplex PCR reads using MiXCR and keeps one entry per CDR3 protein. Altogether some 620,000 distinct CDR3 sequences are present, around 15% being singletons, with the ten largest covering approximately 3.8%. The data originate from a study of T cells in Graves' hyperthyroidism and ophthalmopathy. Study-level points and caveats: Also found in blood were most expanded thyroid clonotypes above 0.001.

This CDR3 region has 13 residues. V lost 7 bases and J 3 bases, leaving 12 bases between the germline ends. The germline gives CDR1 MNHNS, CDR2 SASEGT. This TCR was sampled from a young woman with Graves' hyperthyroidism. The chain recombines TRBV6-1 with TRBJ1-1; D perhaps matches TRBD1 (5 bases). The sample was blood. The DNA for the CDR3 is TGTGCCAGCACACAATCGGGGGACACTGAAGCTTTCTTT. Protein sequence: CASTQSGDTEAFF.